This TCR beta chain was sequenced during a study of blood T cell repertoires in COVID-19. Study overall: The study drew acute and convalescent COVID-19 samples from the United States, Italy and Spain. In each case, the material was cDNA or gDNA derived from T cells, B-cell-depleted T cells, or PBMCs.

In the source study's methods: Using reference gene primer amplification, nucleated cell counts were estimated. The method was immunoSEQ multiplex PCR; TCRdb's version includes in-frame clones alone and lacks a portion of them. D and trimming were read from the DNA, whereas the V and J calls and clone size are those reported in that table. The table lists roughly 340,000 clones, 87% of them singletons. Enrollment of patients from Seattle took place during active infection, with longitudinal follow-up. CDR1 GTSNPN and CDR2 SVGIG come from the germline V gene (reference sequence). With 5 bases removed from V and 2 bases from J, the gap between germline ends came to 6 bases. This CDR3 comprises 11 residues.

The sequencing input was peripheral blood. The TCR was taken from a woman in her forties or fifties with COVID-19, enrolled during active disease. The V call is TRBV30, the J call TRBJ1-2; D is perhaps TRBD1 (5 bases). CDR3 region: CAWSGNYGYTF. For the CDR3, the DNA is TGTGCCTGGTCAGGGAACTATGGCTACACCTTC.